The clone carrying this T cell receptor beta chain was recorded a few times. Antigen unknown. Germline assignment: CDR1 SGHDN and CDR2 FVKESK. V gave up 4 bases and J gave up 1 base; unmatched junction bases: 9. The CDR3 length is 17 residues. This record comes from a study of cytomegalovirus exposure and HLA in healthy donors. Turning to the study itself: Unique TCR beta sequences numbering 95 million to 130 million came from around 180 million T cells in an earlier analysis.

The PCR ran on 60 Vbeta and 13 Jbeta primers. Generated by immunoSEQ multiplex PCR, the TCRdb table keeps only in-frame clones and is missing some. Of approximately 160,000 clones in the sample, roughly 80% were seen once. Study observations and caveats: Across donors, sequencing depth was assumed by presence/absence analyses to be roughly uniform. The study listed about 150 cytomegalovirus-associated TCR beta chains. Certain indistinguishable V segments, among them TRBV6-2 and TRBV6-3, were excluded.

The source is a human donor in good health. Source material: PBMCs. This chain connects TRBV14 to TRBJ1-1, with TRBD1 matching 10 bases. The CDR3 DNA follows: TGTGCCAGCAGCCCCAGGACAGGGGGGTTCCGGAACACTGAAGCTTTCTTT. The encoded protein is CASSPRTGGFRNTEAFF.